Listed here is a single T cell receptor (beta chain). It has no known antigen specificity. Since the CDR3 does not end with the conserved phenylalanine or tryptophan, this likely comes from a read error. RNA was isolated from bulk unsorted tissue, and RNA quality was assessed with a NanoDrop ND-1000 and an Agilent 2100. The donors were newly diagnosed lung cancer patients admitted for thoracic surgery in China from August to November 2014 who had not received prior chemotherapy. Patients with previous radiotherapy or chemotherapy, or with another concurrent cancer, were excluded from the study. Pieces of surgical tissue measuring about 1-2.1 cm3 were kept in RNAlater solution and held at -80 degrees C until needed. Libraries were prepared through multiplex PCR. For sequencing, an Illumina HiSeq 2500 was employed. Following protocols modified from ARM-PCR, the researchers constructed TCRbeta libraries through three rounds of nested PCR with primers (Table S4). Before sequencing, PCR products of 200-500 bp were cut from the gel and purified using the QIAquick gel extraction kit. The paper's processing steps were these. Reads were cleaned with Trimmomatic, merged with FLASH into complete CDR3 sequences, and assigned to V(D)J germline segments with MiTCR. Clonal diversity was calculated as the inverse Simpson's index using VDJtools. In-frame sequences without a premature stop codon were defined as productive reads. The public reads were reprocessed in TCRdb via fastp at Q25 and MiXCR, keeping in-frame beta chains. Entries are consolidated by CDR3 protein sequence, retaining the most common genes and DNA. TCRdb's processing, not the authors' own work, is the source of the V and J calls. Within this sample are about 75,000 distinct CDR3 sequences, with roughly 73% of them counted one time only. The ten biggest clones cover about 12% of the sample.

This sample stems from a study of tumor and adjacent non-tumor tissue in lung cancer (dated by TCRdb to between 2018 and 2020). Study-wide context: The cohort included about eleven adenocarcinoma, 2 squamous cell carcinoma and 1 small cell lung cancer patients. Among the 15 or so patients, ages ranged from about 31 to 85 years, some 10 were men and 5 were women, and disease was TNM stage I to III. Sequencing generated a total of 125,075,908 productive TCRbeta reads, averaging around 4.2 million reads per sample. Using bulk TCRbeta repertoires from over 14 lung cancer patients, the study set lung tumor tissue side by side with matched distant non-tumor lung tissue. Around 30 paired specimens, one tumor and one normal lung sample per patient, were profiled by TCRbeta CDR3 sequencing. What the research found in general, with its limitations: Significantly higher TCR diversity (inverse Simpson) was observed in tumor tissue than in normal lung tissue (around 450 vs 150, P = 0.0075, Mann-Whitney U test). Only about 15 patients were in the cohort, and the authors stated that larger samples and more detailed clinical data are needed. A significantly larger cumulative share of the repertoire was made up by the top 100 clones in normal lung than in tumor tissue. The methods do not name the sequencing platform or mention unique molecular identifiers. Peripheral blood was not sequenced, so blood TCRbeta repertoires in these lung cancer patients were not examined. TCR diversity was significantly higher in younger patients, and higher tumor TCR diversity was associated with shorter overall and disease-free survival.

This sequence was found in a woman between 45 and 60 years old with non-small cell lung cancer. The sequenced sample was lung tumor tissue.

The CDR3 region reads CASSPGLAGVNEQFS. The DNA is TGTGCCAGCAGCCCTGGACTAGCGGGAGTCAATGAGCAGTTCTCC. The sequence links TRBV28 to TRBJ2-1, with TRBD2 matching 13 junction bases. V is cut back by 6 bases and J by 6 bases, with 5 bases in the junction unmatched. CDR1 and CDR2 are drawn from the germline V gene: MDHEN, SYDVKM. The CDR3 is 15 amino acids in total, end residues counted. Only CDR3 DNA is held: 45 bases, read in frame from base 1.